A single sample gave rise to the 10 T cell receptor beta chains below, sequenced in a study of OX40 agonist ivuxolimab in advanced cancers. Sequenced by immunoSEQ multiplex PCR; TCRdb stores in-frame clones only, minus some. The sample has approximately 67,000 clones, more than 75% seen once. The sequencing used CD4+ or CD8+ T cells sorted from blood, collected in a trial of the OX40 agonist ivuxolimab. All receptors come from an adult with an advanced solid tumor such as melanoma, head and neck, liver or kidney cancer.

V gene TRBV6-1 combines with J gene TRBJ2-7; D is uncertain. V gave up 5 bases and J gave up 4 bases, with 0 bases separating them. CDR3 length: 9 amino acids. In germline, CDR1 is MNHNS, CDR2 SASEGT. DNA for the CDR3: TGTGCCAGCAGTTACGAGCAGTACTTC. Encoded protein: CASSYEQYF.

The rearrangement joins TRBV4-3 to TRBJ1-3; D gene uncertain. The CDR3 is made up of 15 amino acids. In germline, CDR1 is LGHNA, CDR2 YSLEER. V shed 1 base and J shed 9 bases, with 16 bases lying between them. Here the CDR3 DNA reads TGCGCCAGCAGCCAAGCCGCGTATGATGAACGCACCATATATTTT. Amino acid sequence: CASSQAAYDERTIYF.

This chain joins TRBV18 and TRBJ2-2; D is possibly TRBD1 or TRBD2 (5 bases each). In germline, CDR1 is KGHSH, CDR2 LQKENI. The CDR3 length is 15 residues. Trimming took 3 bases from V and 9 from J, leaving 17 bases between them. CDR3 nucleotide sequence: TGTGCCAGCTCACCCGGGGCCATGGCGGGCCGGGAGCTGTTTTTT. This gives the protein CASSPGAMAGRELFF.

The chain combines TRBV18 with TRBJ1-1; no definite D call. The CDR3 has 13 amino acids. Germline V CDR1 and CDR2: KGHSH, LQKENI. The V end was cut by 1 base, the J end by 5 bases, with 8 bases between. CDR3 sequence reads: CASSPLGETEAFF. The CDR3 DNA is TGTGCCAGCTCACCACTCGGGGAGACTGAAGCTTTCTTT.

This clone was counted once. The rearrangement joins TRBV10-3 to TRBJ2-5; 8 nucleotides align to TRBD2. This CDR3 has 14 amino acids. Germline loops: CDR1 ENHRY, CDR2 SYGVKD. Trimming at V came to 4 bases and at J to 3 bases, leaving 4 bases not matched to a gene. CDR3 loop: CAISGTSRKETQYF. The CDR3 DNA is TGTGCCATCAGTGGGACTAGCAGGAAAGAGACCCAGTACTTC.

The V call is TRBV28, the J call TRBJ2-7, with D possibly being TRBD1 (6 bases). V lost 4 bases and J lost 2, with 18 bases in between. The CDR3 has 16 amino acids. CDR1 and CDR2 (germline): MDHEN, SYDVKM. The CDR3 region is CASSSVVGAGTYEQYF. CDR3 nucleotides: TGTGCCAGCAGTTCAGTTGTGGGGGCAGGAACCTACGAGCAGTACTTC. Full variable domain (rest looked up from reference TRBV28 and TRBJ2-7): DVKVTQSSRYLVKRTGEKVFLECVQDMDHENMFWYRQDPGLGLRLIYFSYDVKMKEKGDIPEGYSVSREKKERFSLILESASTNQTSMYLCASSSVVGAGTYEQYFGPGTRLTVT.

This clone was seen a handful of times. The chain combines TRBV30 with TRBJ1-6, with a possible D match to TRBD1 (6 bases). In germline, CDR1 is GTSNPN, CDR2 SVGIG (reference sequence). CDR3 length: 14 residues. V was clipped by 4 bases and J by 7 bases, with 14 bases between them. Written as DNA, the CDR3 is TGTGCCTGGATGCGCCCAGGGGCAAATTCACCCCTCCACTTT. This encodes CAWMRPGANSPLHF.

This sequence joins TRBV28 and TRBJ2-1; 10 bases line up with TRBD2. CDR3 size: 17 residues. Germline V gene data show CDR1 as MDHEN and CDR2 as SYDVKM. V dropped 2 bases and J dropped 7; count of bases not matched to a gene: 11. The CDR3 loop is CASSLPLSGGAGNEQFF. CDR3 DNA sequence: TGTGCCAGCAGTTTACCCTTGAGCGGGGGGGCCGGGAATGAGCAGTTCTTC.

V and J are TRBV30 and TRBJ2-5; D tentatively reads TRBD1 or TRBD2 (6 bases each). The CDR3 consists of 16 residues. The ends were cut back, 3 bases at V and 5 bases at J, with 22 bases in the middle. The germline V gene encodes CDR1 GTSNPN and CDR2 SVGIG (reference sequence). CDR3 coding DNA: TGTGCCTGGAGGCGGGTGGGGGGCGGTATAAGTGAGACCCAGTACTTC. Amino acid sequence: CAWRRVGGGISETQYF.

The chain uses TRBV25-1 and TRBJ1-2; 9 bases fit TRBD1. V lost 4 bases, J lost 4 bases, and 1 base stayed unmatched. Germline CDR1 is MGHDK and CDR2 is SYGVNS. The CDR3 runs to 13 residues. The CDR3 nucleotides read TGTGCCAGCAGTGTGGGACAGGGCTATGGCTACACCTTC. This sequence encodes CASSVGQGYGYTF.